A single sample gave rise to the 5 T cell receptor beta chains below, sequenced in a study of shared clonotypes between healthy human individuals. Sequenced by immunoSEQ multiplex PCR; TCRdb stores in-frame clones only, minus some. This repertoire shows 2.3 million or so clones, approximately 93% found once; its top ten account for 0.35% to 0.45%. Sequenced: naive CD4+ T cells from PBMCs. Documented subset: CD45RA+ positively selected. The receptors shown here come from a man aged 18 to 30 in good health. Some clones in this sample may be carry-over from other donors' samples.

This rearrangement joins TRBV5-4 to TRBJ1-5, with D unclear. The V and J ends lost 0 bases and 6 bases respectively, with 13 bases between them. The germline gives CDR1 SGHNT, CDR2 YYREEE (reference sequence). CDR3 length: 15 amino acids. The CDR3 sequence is CASSLGGQIGQPQHF. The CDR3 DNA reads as TGTGCCAGCAGCTTGGGAGGGCAGATCGGTCAGCCCCAGCATTTT.

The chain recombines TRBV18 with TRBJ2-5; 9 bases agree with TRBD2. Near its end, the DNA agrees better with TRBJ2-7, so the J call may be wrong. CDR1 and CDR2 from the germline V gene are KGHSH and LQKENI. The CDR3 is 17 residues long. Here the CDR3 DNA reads TGTGCCAGCTCACCATATACTAGCGGGCAGAGCTCCTACGAGCAGTACTTC. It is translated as CASSPYTSGQSSYEQYF.

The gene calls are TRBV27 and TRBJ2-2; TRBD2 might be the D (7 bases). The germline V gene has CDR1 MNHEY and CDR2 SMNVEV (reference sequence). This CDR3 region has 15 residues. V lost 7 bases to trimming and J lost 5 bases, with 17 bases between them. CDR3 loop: CASIRGGATTGELFF. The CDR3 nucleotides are TGTGCCAGCATCCGAGGGGGGGCCACTACCGGGGAGCTGTTTTTT.

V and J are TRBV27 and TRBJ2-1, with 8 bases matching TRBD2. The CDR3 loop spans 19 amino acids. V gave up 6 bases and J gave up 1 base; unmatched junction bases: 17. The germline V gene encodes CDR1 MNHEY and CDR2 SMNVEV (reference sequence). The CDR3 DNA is TGTGCCAGCAGAGGAACCCGGGGGGGGCAGGTTCGGTCCTACAATGAGCAGTTCTTC. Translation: CASRGTRGGQVRSYNEQFF.

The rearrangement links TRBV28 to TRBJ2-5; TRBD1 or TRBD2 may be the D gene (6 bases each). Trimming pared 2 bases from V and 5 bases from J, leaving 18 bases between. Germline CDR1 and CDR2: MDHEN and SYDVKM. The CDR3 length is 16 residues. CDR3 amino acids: CASSLQGRGTGETQYF. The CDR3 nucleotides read TGTGCCAGCAGTTTACAAGGGCGGGGTACAGGGGAGACCCAGTACTTC.